Listed below are T cell receptor beta chains from one sample, sequenced in a study of blood T cell repertoires in COVID-19. The protocol was immunoSEQ multiplex PCR, while the TCRdb copy is restricted to in-frame clones and leaves out a portion. This table holds roughly 120,000 clones, around 86% found once. Source material: peripheral blood. The receptors come from a man aged 40-55 years with acute or convalescent COVID-19. Both conserved end residues are part of each CDR3. A D gene is named only where the DNA matches it firmly.

TRBV7-2	TRBJ1-2	TRBD1	TGTGCCAGCAGCTTATTCGCCCGGACAGGCAAAATTAACTATGGCTACACCTTC	CASSLFARTGKINYGYTF
TRBV6-5	TRBJ1-2	TRBD1	TGTGCCAGCAGTCGGGACAGCGTCTATGGCTACACCTTC	CASSRDSVYGYTF
TRBV19	TRBJ2-1	TRBD2	TGTGCCAGTAGTATTCTGGCGGGAGGAAACAATGAGCAGTTCTTC	CASSILAGGNNEQFF
TRBV7-9	TRBJ1-4	NA	TGTGCCAGCAGCTTAGAGGGCGGGGCAAATGAAAAACTGTTTTTT	CASSLEGGANEKLFF
TRBV18	TRBJ2-2	NA	TGTGCCAGCTCACTCATGAACACCGGGGAGCTGTTTTTT	CASSLMNTGELFF
TRBV19	TRBJ2-3	NA	TGTGCCAGTAGTCCACTAGCAGATACGCAGTATTTT	CASSPLADTQYF
TRBV19	TRBJ1-1	NA	TGTGCCAGTAGTGCCTACAGGAACACTGAAGCTTTCTTT	CASSAYRNTEAFF
TRBV19	TRBJ2-1	NA	TGTGCCAGTAGTATAGTAGGACAGAACCCGTACAATGAGCAGTTCTTC	CASSIVGQNPYNEQFF
TRBV11-3	TRBJ1-1	NA	TGTGCCAGCAGCGCGACAGGGAACACTGAAGCTTTCTTT	CASSATGNTEAFF
TRBV2	TRBJ2-5	NA	TGTGCCAGCAGAGTCTTTCGGGGGCAAGAGACCCAGTACTTC	CASRVFRGQETQYF